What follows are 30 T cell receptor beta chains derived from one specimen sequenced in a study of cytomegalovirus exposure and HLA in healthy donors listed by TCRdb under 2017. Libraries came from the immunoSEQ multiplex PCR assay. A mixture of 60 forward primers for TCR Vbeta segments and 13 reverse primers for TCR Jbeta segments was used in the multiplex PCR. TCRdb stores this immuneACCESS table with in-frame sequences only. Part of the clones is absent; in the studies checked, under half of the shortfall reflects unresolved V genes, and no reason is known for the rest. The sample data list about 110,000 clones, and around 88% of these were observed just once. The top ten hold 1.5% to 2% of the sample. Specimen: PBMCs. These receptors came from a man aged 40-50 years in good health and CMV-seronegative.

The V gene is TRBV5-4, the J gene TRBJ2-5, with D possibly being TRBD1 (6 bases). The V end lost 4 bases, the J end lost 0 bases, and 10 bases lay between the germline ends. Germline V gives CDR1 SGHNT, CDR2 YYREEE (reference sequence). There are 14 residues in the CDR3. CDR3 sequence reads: CASSRQANQETQYF. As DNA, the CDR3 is TGTGCCAGCAGCAGACAGGCGAACCAAGAGACCCAGTACTTC.

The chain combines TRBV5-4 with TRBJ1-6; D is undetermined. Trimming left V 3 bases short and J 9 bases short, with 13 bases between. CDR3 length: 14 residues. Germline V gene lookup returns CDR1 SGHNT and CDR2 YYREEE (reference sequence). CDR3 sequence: CASSYREWGSPLHF. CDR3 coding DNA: TGTGCCAGCAGCTATCGGGAATGGGGTTCACCCCTCCACTTT.

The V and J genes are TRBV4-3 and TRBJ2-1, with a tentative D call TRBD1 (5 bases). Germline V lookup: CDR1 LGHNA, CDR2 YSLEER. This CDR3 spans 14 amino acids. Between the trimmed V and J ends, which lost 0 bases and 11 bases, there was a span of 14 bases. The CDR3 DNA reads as TGCGCCAGCAGCCAAGAAACACAGGCCCTAAAGCAGTTCTTC. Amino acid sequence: CASSQETQALKQFF.

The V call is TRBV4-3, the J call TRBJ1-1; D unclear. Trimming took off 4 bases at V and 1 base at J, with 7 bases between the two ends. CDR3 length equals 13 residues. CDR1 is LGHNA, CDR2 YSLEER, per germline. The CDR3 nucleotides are TGCGCCAGCAGCCCAACAGAGAACACTGAAGCTTTCTTT. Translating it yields CASSPTENTEAFF.

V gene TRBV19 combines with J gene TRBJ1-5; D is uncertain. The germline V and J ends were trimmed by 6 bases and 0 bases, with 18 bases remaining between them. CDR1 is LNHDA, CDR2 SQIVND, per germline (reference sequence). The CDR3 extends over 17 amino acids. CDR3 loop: CASSPGIPLNSNQPQHF. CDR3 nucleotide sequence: TGTGCCAGTAGCCCCGGGATTCCCCTTAATAGCAATCAGCCCCAGCATTTT. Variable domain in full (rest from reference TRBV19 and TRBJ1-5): DGGITQSPKYLFRKEGQNVTLSCEQNLNHDAMYWYRQDPGQGLRLIYYSQIVNDFQKGDIAEGYSVSREKKESFPLTVTSAQKNPTAFYLCASSPGIPLNSNQPQHFGDGTRLSIL.

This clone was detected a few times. CDR3 in DNA: TGTGCCAGCAGCTTCTCCGGGACAGTGGGGACACCCCTCCACTTT. Protein sequence: CASSFSGTVGTPLHF. This sequence joins TRBV7-9 and TRBJ1-6; 7 bases fit TRBD1. Germline V gene lookup returns CDR1 SEHNR and CDR2 FQNEAQ (reference sequence). The CDR3 is made up of 15 amino acids. The V segment lost 3 bases and the J segment 11 bases; nucleotides outside the gene matches: 10.

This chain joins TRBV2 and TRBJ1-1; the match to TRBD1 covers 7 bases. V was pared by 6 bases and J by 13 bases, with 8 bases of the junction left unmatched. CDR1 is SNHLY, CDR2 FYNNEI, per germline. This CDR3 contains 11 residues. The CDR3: CASRNRDSIFF. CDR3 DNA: TGTGCCAGCAGAAACCGGGACAGTATTTTCTTT.

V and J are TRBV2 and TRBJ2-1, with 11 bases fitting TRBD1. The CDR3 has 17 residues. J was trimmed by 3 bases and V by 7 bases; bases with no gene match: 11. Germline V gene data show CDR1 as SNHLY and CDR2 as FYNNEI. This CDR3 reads CASKYEPGTGGYNEQFF. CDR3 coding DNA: TGTGCCAGCAAATACGAGCCCGGGACAGGGGGCTACAATGAGCAGTTCTTC. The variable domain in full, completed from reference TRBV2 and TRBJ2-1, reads EPEVTQTPSHQVTQMGQEVILRCVPISNHLYFYWYRQILGQKVEFLVSFYNNEISEKSEIFDDQFSVERPDGSNFTLKIRSTKLEDSAMYFCASKYEPGTGGYNEQFFGPGTRLTVL.

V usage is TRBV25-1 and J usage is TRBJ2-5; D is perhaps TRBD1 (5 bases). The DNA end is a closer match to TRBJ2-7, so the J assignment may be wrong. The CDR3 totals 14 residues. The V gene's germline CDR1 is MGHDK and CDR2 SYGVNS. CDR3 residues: CASGNPQDTYEQYF. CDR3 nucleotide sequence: TGTGCCAGCGGAAACCCCCAGGACACCTACGAGCAGTACTTC.

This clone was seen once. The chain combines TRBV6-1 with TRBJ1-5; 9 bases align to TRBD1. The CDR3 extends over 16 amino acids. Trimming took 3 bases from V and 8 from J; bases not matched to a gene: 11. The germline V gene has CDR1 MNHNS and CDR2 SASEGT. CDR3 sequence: CASSDATTGGSKPQHF. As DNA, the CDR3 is TGTGCCAGCAGTGACGCGACGACAGGGGGAAGTAAGCCCCAGCATTTT.

CDR3: CASSSGGTNTEAFF. The CDR3 nucleotides read TGTGCCAGCAGCTCCGGAGGTACGAACACTGAAGCTTTCTTT. The chain employs TRBV5-4 and TRBJ1-1; no reliable D call. V dropped 3 bases and J dropped 1 base, with 10 bases sitting between them. The germline gives CDR1 SGHNT, CDR2 YYREEE (reference sequence). CDR3 length: 14 residues.

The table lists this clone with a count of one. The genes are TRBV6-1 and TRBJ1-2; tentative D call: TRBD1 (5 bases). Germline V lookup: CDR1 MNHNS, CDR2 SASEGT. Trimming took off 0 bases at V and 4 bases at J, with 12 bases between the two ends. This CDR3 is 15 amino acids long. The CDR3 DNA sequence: TGTGCCAGCAGTGAAGCGCTTGGGGGGGTCTATGGCTACACCTTC. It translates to CASSEALGGVYGYTF.

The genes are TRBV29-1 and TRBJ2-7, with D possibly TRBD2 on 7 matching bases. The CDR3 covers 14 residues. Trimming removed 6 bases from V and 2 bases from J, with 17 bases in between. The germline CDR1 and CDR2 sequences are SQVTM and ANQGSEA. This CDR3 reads CSVGGQGPTYEQYF. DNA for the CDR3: TGCAGCGTCGGGGGGCAGGGCCCGACCTACGAGCAGTACTTC.

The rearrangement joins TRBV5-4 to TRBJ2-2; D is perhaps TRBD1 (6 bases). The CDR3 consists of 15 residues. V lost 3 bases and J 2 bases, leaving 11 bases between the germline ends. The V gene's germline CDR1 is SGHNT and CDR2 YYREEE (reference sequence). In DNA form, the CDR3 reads TGTGCCAGCAGCTCAGGACAGAGTAACACCGGGGAGCTGTTTTTT. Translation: CASSSGQSNTGELFF.

CDR3 nucleotides: TGTGCCAGCAGTCTTGCAAGGGGAAGGGGTAATGAAAAACTGTTTTTT. Residues: CASSLARGRGNEKLFF. The V call is TRBV25-1, the J call TRBJ1-4, with D possibly matching TRBD1 (5 bases). From germline, CDR1 is MGHDK and CDR2 SYGVNS. CDR3 length: 16 amino acids. Trimming took off 5 bases at V and 4 bases at J, with 17 bases between the two ends.

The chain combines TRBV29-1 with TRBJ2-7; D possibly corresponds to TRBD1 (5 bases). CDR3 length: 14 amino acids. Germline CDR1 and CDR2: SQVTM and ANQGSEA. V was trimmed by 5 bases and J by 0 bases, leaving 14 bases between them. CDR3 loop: CSVLGGRASYEQYF. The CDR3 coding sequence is TGCAGCGTTCTAGGCGGCAGGGCCTCCTACGAGCAGTACTTC.

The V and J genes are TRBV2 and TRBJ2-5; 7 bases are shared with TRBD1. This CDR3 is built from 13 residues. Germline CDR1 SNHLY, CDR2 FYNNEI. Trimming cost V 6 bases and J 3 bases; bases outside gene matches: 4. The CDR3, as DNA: TGTGCCAGCAGACGACAGGGAAAAGAGACCCAGTACTTC. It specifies CASRRQGKETQYF.

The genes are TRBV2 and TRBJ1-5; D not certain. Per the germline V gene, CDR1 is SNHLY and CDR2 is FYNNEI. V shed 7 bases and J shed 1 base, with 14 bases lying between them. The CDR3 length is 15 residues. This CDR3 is CASIPGSGSNQPQHF. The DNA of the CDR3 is TGTGCCAGCATTCCGGGGTCGGGGAGCAATCAGCCCCAGCATTTT.

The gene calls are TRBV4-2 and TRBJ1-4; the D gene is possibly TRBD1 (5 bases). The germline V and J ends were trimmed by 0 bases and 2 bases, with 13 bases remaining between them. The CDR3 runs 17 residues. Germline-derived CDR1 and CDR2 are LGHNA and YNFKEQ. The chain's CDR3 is CASSQEVTGGTNEKLFF. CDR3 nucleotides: TGTGCCAGCAGCCAAGAAGTTACCGGGGGGACTAATGAAAAACTGTTTTTT.

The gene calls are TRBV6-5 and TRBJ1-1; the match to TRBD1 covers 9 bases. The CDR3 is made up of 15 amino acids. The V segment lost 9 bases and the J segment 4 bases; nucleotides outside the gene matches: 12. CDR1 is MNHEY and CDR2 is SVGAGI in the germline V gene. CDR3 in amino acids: CASSTGGLGSTEAFF. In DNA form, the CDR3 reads TGTGCCAGTAGTACAGGGGGCCTAGGTAGCACTGAAGCTTTCTTT.

The CDR3 here is CASSETRSSYEQYF. For the CDR3, the DNA is TGTGCCAGCAGCGAAACTAGAAGCTCCTACGAGCAGTACTTC. This chain joins TRBV7-2 and TRBJ2-7; tentative D call: TRBD2 (5 bases). Trimming cost V 5 bases and J 0 bases, with 11 bases left between them. The CDR3 consists of 14 residues. Germline CDR1 is SGHTA and CDR2 is FQGNSA.

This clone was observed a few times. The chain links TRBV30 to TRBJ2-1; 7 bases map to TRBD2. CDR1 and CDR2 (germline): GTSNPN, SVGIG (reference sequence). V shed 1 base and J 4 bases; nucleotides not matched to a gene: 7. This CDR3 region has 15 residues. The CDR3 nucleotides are TGTGCCTGGAGTGCCCTGGGCGGGGGATACAATGAGCAGTTCTTC. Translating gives CAWSALGGGYNEQFF.

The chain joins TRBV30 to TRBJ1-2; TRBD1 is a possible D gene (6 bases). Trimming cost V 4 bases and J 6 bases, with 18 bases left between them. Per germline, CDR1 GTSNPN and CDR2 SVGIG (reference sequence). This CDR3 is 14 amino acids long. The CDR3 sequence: CAWTPDRLSDGYTF. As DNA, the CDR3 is TGTGCCTGGACCCCGGACAGACTGAGTGATGGCTACACCTTC.

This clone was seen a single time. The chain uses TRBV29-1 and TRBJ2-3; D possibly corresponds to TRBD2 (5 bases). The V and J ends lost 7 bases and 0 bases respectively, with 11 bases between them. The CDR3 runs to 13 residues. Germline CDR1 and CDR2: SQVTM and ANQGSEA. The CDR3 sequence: CSGSRESTDTQYF. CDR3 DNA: TGCAGCGGATCAAGGGAGAGCACAGATACGCAGTATTTT.

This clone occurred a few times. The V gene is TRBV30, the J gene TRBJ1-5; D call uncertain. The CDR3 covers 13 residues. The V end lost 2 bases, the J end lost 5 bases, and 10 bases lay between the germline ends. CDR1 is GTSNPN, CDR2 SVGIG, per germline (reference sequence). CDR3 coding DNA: TGTGCCTGGAGTATGGGAGAGGATCAGCCCCAGCATTTT. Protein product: CAWSMGEDQPQHF.

CDR3 sequence (DNA): TGCAGCGTTTGGACAGGGGGTCAGGGTCAGCCCCAGCATTTT. Encoded protein: CSVWTGGQGQPQHF. This chain joins TRBV29-1 and TRBJ1-5; 10 bases match TRBD1. Germline V lookup: CDR1 SQVTM, CDR2 ANQGSEA. J was trimmed by 6 bases and V by 5 bases; bases with no gene match: 7. The CDR3 covers 14 residues.

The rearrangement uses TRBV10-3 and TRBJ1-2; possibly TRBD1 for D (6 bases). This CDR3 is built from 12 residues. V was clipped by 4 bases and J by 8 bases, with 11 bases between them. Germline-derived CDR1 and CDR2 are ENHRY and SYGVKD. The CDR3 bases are TGTGCCATCAGTGGACACAGGGCCGGCTACACCTTC. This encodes CAISGHRAGYTF.

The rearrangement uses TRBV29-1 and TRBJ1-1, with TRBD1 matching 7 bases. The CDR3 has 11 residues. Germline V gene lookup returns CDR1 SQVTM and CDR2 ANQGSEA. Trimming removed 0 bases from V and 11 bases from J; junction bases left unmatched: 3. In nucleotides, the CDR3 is TGCAGCGTTGAAGAGACAGGGTGGGCTTTCTTT. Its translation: CSVEETGWAFF.

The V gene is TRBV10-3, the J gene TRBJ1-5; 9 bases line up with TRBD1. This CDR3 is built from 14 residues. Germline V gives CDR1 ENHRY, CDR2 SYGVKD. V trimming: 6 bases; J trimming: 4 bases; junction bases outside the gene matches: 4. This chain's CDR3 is CAIRGQGTNQPQHF. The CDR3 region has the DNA TGTGCCATCAGAGGACAGGGGACTAATCAGCCCCAGCATTTT.

The CDR3 reads CASSLYGTGVIAFF. For the CDR3, the DNA is TGTGCCAGCAGCTTATACGGGACAGGGGTGATCGCTTTCTTT. The rearrangement joins TRBV7-2 to TRBJ1-1, with TRBD1 matching over 10 bases. CDR3 length: 14 residues. V trimming: 2 bases; J trimming: 11 bases; junction bases outside the gene matches: 8. CDR1 and CDR2 from the germline V gene are SGHTA and FQGNSA.